This TCR beta chain was identified during a study of cytomegalovirus exposure and HLA in healthy donors. Here immunoSEQ multiplex PCR was the method, and the copy in TCRdb shows in-frame clones only, minus some. The profile shows 150,000 or so clones, about nine tenths of them singletons. The CDR3 spans 16 residues. The junction had 8 bases not matched to a gene; V was cut back by 5 bases and J by 1 base. Germline V lookup: CDR1 SSHAT, CDR2 FNYEAQ (reference sequence). The TCR sequence derives from a woman aged 30 to 39 in good health and CMV-seropositive. The material sequenced was PBMCs. The V call is TRBV7-7, the J call TRBJ2-7; 10 bases line up with TRBD1. The CDR3 DNA sequence: TGTGCCAGCAGCCCAGGACAGGGGGTCGGTTCCTACGAGCAGTACTTC. This gives the protein CASSPGQGVGSYEQYF.